Included here is one T cell receptor (beta chain) sequence, with context. Its antigen is currently unknown. The data were obtained in a study of cytomegalovirus exposure and HLA in healthy donors. Whole-study results and caveats: Immune exposure information comprised only CMV serostatus. About 87% or about 30% of the time was how often most TCR beta V segments were productive, according to an earlier analysis. Common viral pathogens were later found to be apparently linked to several of the most significant clusters.

In the PCR, 60 Vbeta and 13 Jbeta primers were used. Produced via immunoSEQ multiplex PCR; TCRdb's table is partial and in-frame only. The table has about 150,000 clones, 77% seen once; the top ten hold roughly 4.2%. The CDR3 spans 15 residues. Trimming took 5 bases from V and 5 from J; bases not matched to a gene: 8. Germline V gene sequence: CDR1 MNHNY, CDR2 SVGAGI (reference sequence). J is TRBJ2-5 and V is TRBV6-6; 10 bases match TRBD2. The source material was PBMCs. The clonotype originates from a male donor in good health and CMV-seronegative. The CDR3 bases are TGTGCCAGCAGTACCATAGCGGGGGGCAGGGAGACCCAGTACTTC. Translated, it gives CASSTIAGGRETQYF.